This TCR beta chain was found in a study of CD8 T cells in ankylosing spondylitis. Germline V gene lookup returns CDR1 MNHNS and CDR2 SASEGT. The V and J ends lost 5 bases and 6 bases respectively, with 17 bases between them. The CDR3 runs 15 residues. TCRdb reprocessed the 5' RACE reads via MiXCR and lists one record per CDR3 protein. The table includes approximately 220,000 distinct CDR3 sequences, 10% to 13% detected once. Input material: blood, either unsorted or a sorted T cell fraction (not recorded which). The chain has TRBV6-1 and TRBJ1-5; D is perhaps TRBD1 (6 bases). The source is a male donor with ankylosing spondylitis or in good health (not recorded which). The CDR3 DNA reads as TGTGCCAGCAGTCATCGGGCAGGGGAAGGTCAGCCCCAGCATTTT. Residues: CASSHRAGEGQPQHF.